This is a list of T cell receptor beta chains from one sample in a study of graft-versus-host responses after intestinal transplantation. Profiling relied on immunoSEQ multiplex PCR, and the TCRdb table lists in-frame clones only, not all of them. The profile shows some 120,000 clones, approximately 90% of them singletons. Their target antigens are unknown. Sample: unstimulated CD4+ T cells sorted from spleen or lymph node cells, taken before intestinal transplant. Receptor source: a human donor who received an intestinal transplant. Each CDR3 is given with its conserved first and last residue. D genes are given only for firm matches. For some rows the clone size is stated as once, few or many, or as a class when expanded; others skip it.

j_call clone_size v_call d_call cdr3_aa cdr3_nt
TRBJ1-1 few TRBV6-1 - CASSEGVGMGTEAFF TGTGCCAGCAGTGAAGGGGTAGGGATGGGCACTGAAGCTTTCTTT
TRBJ1-2 - TRBV5-4 TRBD1 CASSLAGGLGYGYTF TGTGCCAGCAGCTTGGCAGGGGGCCTGGGCTATGGCTACACCTTC
TRBJ2-7 - TRBV5-1 - CASSWDVSYEQYF TGCGCCAGCAGCTGGGACGTCTCCTACGAGCAGTACTTC
TRBJ2-7 few TRBV6-6 - CASSYSDLKPEQYF TGTGCCAGCAGTTACTCCGACCTGAAGCCCGAGCAGTACTTC
TRBJ1-3 - TRBV10-3 - CAISYDQNTIYF TGTGCCATCAGTTATGATCAAAACACCATATATTTT
TRBJ2-3 - TRBV6-5 TRBD2 CASAIAGADTQYF TGTGCCAGCGCGATAGCGGGGGCAGATACGCAGTATTTT
TRBJ2-1 - TRBV11-3 - CASSLDTSTPSGNEQFF TGTGCCAGCAGCTTAGATACGTCGACCCCAAGTGGGAATGAGCAGTTCTTC
TRBJ1-1 - TRBV2 - CASSVGRGEAFF TGTGCCAGCAGTGTGGGAAGGGGGGAAGCTTTCTTT
TRBJ1-1 - TRBV6-5 - CASSEGNRVAEAFF TGTGCCAGCAGTGAAGGAAACAGGGTCGCTGAAGCTTTCTTT
TRBJ2-5 - TRBV9 - CASSVATQETQYF TGTGCCAGCAGCGTAGCCACGCAAGAGACCCAGTACTTC
TRBJ1-1 - TRBV12-5 TRBD1 CASGRQGSSTEAFF TGTGCTAGTGGGCGACAGGGGAGTAGCACTGAAGCTTTCTTT
TRBJ2-2 once TRBV15 TRBD2 CATSSTSGRTGELFF TGTGCCACCAGCAGTACTAGCGGGCGGACCGGGGAGCTGTTTTTT
TRBJ1-5 - TRBV6-1 - CASSEVGTGSGQPQHF TGTGCCAGCAGTGAAGTGGGAACAGGGTCCGGTCAGCCCCAGCATTTT